This T cell receptor beta chain originates from a study of cytomegalovirus exposure and HLA in healthy donors. Whole-study results and caveats: A prior analysis recorded that most TCR beta V segments were productive about 87% or about 30% of the time. Most TCR sequences were rare, but some public TCRs occurred in many donors. Likely technical artifact: a cluster of highly shared sequence variants.

Regarding this clone: The target antigen is unknown.

The PCR used 60 Vbeta and 13 Jbeta primers. Data came from immunoSEQ multiplex PCR; TCRdb stores just in-frame clones and leaves some out. Of over 200,000 clones listed, over 75% are singletons. The CDR3 totals 15 residues. The J segment lost 10 bases and the V segment lost 5 bases, leaving 12 bases of the junction unmatched. Looked up from germline, CDR1 is SGHTA and CDR2 is FQGTGA. The TCR originated in a human donor in good health. The chain is built from TRBV7-3 and TRBJ2-7; TRBD2 matches at 12 bases. Input material: PBMCs. The CDR3 spells CASSLRLAGAGEQYF. CDR3 bases: TGTGCCAGCAGCCTCCGACTAGCGGGAGCGGGTGAACAGTACTTC.